The sample holds a few counts of the clone carrying this TCR beta chain. The target antigen is unknown. These data come from a study of T cell repertoires in cytomegalovirus infection. Study as a whole: Peptides in the study included HLA-C-restricted and HLA-B-restricted CMV epitopes. A matching HLA type, together with CMV infection, was signaled by public TCR beta signatures.

Study-wide results and limits: In two of eight donors, the top clonotype was HLA-C-restricted CMV-specific.

Germline loops: CDR1 LGHNA, CDR2 YNFKEQ. This CDR3 has 13 residues. V was pared by 5 bases and J by 7 bases, with 6 bases of the junction left unmatched. In TCRdb, the reads were re-called with MiXCR into one record per CDR3 protein. The repertoire holds tens of thousands of distinct CDR3 sequences, with more than 20% as singletons. This TCR was recovered from a human donor in good health (CMV status not recorded). Some clones in this sample may be carry-over from other donors' samples. The V call is TRBV4-2, the J call TRBJ1-1, with 8 positions matching TRBD1. Sample: CD8+ T cells from cultured PBMCs, taken from culture after CMV antigen stimulation. The CDR3, as DNA: TGTGCCAGCAGCTCGGGACAGGAGAATGAAGCTTTCTTT. Translating gives CASSSGQENEAFF.